This TCR beta chain was recovered during a study of OX40 agonist ivuxolimab in advanced cancers. TCRdb's copy holds only in-frame clones and misses some; the assay was immunoSEQ multiplex PCR. Of around 69,000 clones listed, 85% to 90% are singletons. Germline values: CDR1 SGHRS, CDR2 YFSETQ. This CDR3 is 15 amino acids long. Deletions cut 2 bases from V and 2 bases from J, with 11 bases between. The gene calls are TRBV5-1 and TRBJ2-1; D is possibly TRBD2 (5 bases). The specimen was CD4+ or CD8+ T cells sorted from blood, collected in a trial of the OX40 agonist ivuxolimab. The sequence came from an adult with an advanced solid tumor such as melanoma, head and neck, liver or kidney cancer. The CDR3 DNA reads TGCGCCAGCAGCTTAACGGAGGTTCCCTACAATGAGCAGTTCTTC. This codes for CASSLTEVPYNEQFF.